This T cell receptor beta chain was identified during a study of identical twins' blood T cells. The study's findings and limits: Twins reportedly had markedly more similar V usage than unrelated donors, even among out-of-frame TCRbeta clonotypes. Twin similarity might stem from environmental factors, not only genetics.

Both ends of each TCR cDNA library bore sample-specific barcodes. Authors' analysis steps: Clonotypes per individual ranged from about 95,000 to nearly 500,000. TCRdb re-analysed the 5' RACE reads in MiXCR, keeping a single row per CDR3 protein. TCRdb's processing, not the authors', yielded these V and J calls. The data contain a few hundred thousand distinct CDR3 sequences, 25% to 35% of them singletons. CDR3 size: 15 residues. Germline loops: CDR1 DFQATT, CDR2 SNEGSKA (reference sequence). Trimming took 2 bases from V and 2 from J, leaving 15 bases between them. In its sample, this clonotype was seen many times. The antigen remains undetermined.

The sequence derives from a woman aged 18-49 years in good health. Sequencing was performed on PBMCs. The chain couples TRBV20-1 to TRBJ1-1; maybe TRBD1 (5 bases). The CDR3 nucleotides read TGCAGTGCTAGACCCAAAACACAGGTAAACACTGAAGCTTTCTTT. Translation: CSARPKTQVNTEAFF.